One sample yielded the 30 T cell receptor beta chains listed below, sequenced in a study of blood T cell repertoires in COVID-19. Produced via immunoSEQ multiplex PCR; TCRdb's table is partial and in-frame only. Of roughly 200,000 clones listed, around 80% are singletons. The sequencing sample was made of peripheral blood. The source of these receptors is a woman aged 25 to 45 with COVID-19, enrolled during active disease.

The chain joins TRBV5-5 to TRBJ2-5, with D unclear. The CDR3 runs 15 residues. CDR1 is SGHKS and CDR2 is YYEKEE in the germline V gene (reference sequence). With 2 bases removed from V and 4 bases from J, the gap between germline ends came to 15 bases. The CDR3 spells CASSLSHGIGETQYF. The CDR3 DNA sequence: TGTGCCAGCAGCTTATCCCATGGTATCGGAGAGACCCAGTACTTC.

The gene calls are TRBV5-1 and TRBJ2-3, with TRBD2 matching over 8 bases. This CDR3 is built from 15 residues. The germline gives CDR1 SGHRS, CDR2 YFSETQ. With 5 bases clipped from V and 1 base from J, the junction kept 6 bases outside the gene matches. CDR3 in amino acids: CASSQAGVGTDTQYF. DNA of the CDR3: TGCGCCAGCAGTCAAGCGGGGGTGGGCACAGATACGCAGTATTTT.

The chain couples TRBV3-1 (or the pseudogene TRBV3-2) to TRBJ2-4, with 11 nucleotides matching TRBD2. Trimming took 3 bases from V and 0 from J; bases not matched to a gene: 4. The CDR3 has 17 amino acids. CDR1 is LGHDT and CDR2 is YNNKEL in the germline V gene (reference sequence). The CDR3 loop reads CASSHRLAGLAKNIQYF. The CDR3 DNA is TGTGCCAGCAGCCACCGACTAGCGGGGCTAGCCAAAAACATTCAGTACTTC.

The chain carries TRBV5-5 and TRBJ1-5; D gene uncertain. The germline V gene encodes CDR1 SGHKS and CDR2 YYEKEE (reference sequence). Deletions cut 4 bases from V and 3 bases from J, with 23 bases between. The CDR3 extends over 18 amino acids. CDR3 sequence reads: CASSRTLGGGNTNQPQHF. Here the CDR3 DNA reads TGTGCCAGCAGCCGGACCCTCGGAGGTGGGAATACCAATCAGCCCCAGCATTTT.

This sequence joins TRBV2 and TRBJ2-1; 9 nucleotides line up with TRBD2. Germline V lookup: CDR1 SNHLY, CDR2 FYNNEI. The CDR3 has 14 residues. The J segment lost 4 bases and the V segment lost 6 bases, leaving 4 bases of the junction unmatched. CDR3 in DNA: TGTGCCAGCAGCCAGACTAGCGGATACAATGAGCAGTTCTTC. It yields the protein CASSQTSGYNEQFF.

The J gene is TRBJ1-2, the V gene TRBV6-6, with 7 nucleotides matching TRBD1. Germline assignment: CDR1 MNHNY and CDR2 SVGAGI (reference sequence). The CDR3 has 12 amino acids. The J segment lost 6 bases and the V segment lost 7 bases, leaving 5 bases of the junction unmatched. The CDR3 is CASTTGVHGYTF. The CDR3 DNA is TGTGCCAGCACTACAGGGGTTCATGGCTACACCTTC.

The genes are TRBV7-2 and TRBJ2-1; D is ambiguous. The CDR3 runs 12 residues. The V gene lost 3 bases and the J gene lost 9 bases, with 9 bases spanning the gap. Per the germline V gene, CDR1 is SGHTA and CDR2 is FQGNSA. The CDR3 region is CASSFGPGEQFF. CDR3 sequence (DNA): TGTGCCAGCAGCTTCGGTCCAGGTGAGCAGTTCTTC.

This clone showed up many times. The chain has TRBV3-1 (or the pseudogene TRBV3-2) and TRBJ1-3; TRBD1 matches at 7 bases. This CDR3 comprises 15 residues. Germline V lookup: CDR1 LGHDT, CDR2 YNNKEL (reference sequence). V was clipped by 4 bases and J by 7 bases; unmatched bases: 10. The CDR3 DNA is TGTGCCAGCAGCCCACTCCCAGGGGGATTGAACACCATATATTTT. Protein: CASSPLPGGLNTIYF.

The chain employs TRBV27 and TRBJ2-1, with 11 bases matching TRBD2. V lost 0 bases and J lost 4; bases outside the gene matches: 5. This CDR3 region has 17 residues. CDR1 is MNHEY and CDR2 is SMNVEV in the germline V gene (reference sequence). The CDR3: CASSLSMGTSGYNEQFF. The CDR3 DNA reads as TGTGCCAGCAGTTTATCGATGGGGACTAGCGGTTACAATGAGCAGTTCTTC.

The CDR3 spells CASSSDRGNYGYTF. The CDR3 DNA sequence: TGCGCCAGCAGCTCCGACAGGGGTAACTATGGCTACACCTTC. J is TRBJ1-2 and V is TRBV5-1; 8 bases are a match to TRBD1. Germline V CDR1 and CDR2: SGHRS, YFSETQ. The CDR3 is 14 amino acids. Trimming at V came to 3 bases and at J to 1 base, leaving 2 bases not matched to a gene.

The genes are TRBV3-1 (or the pseudogene TRBV3-2) and TRBJ1-6; D is undetermined. CDR3 length: 14 residues. The germline V gene encodes CDR1 LGHDT and CDR2 YNNKEL (reference sequence). V lost 4 bases and J lost 0, with 4 bases in between. The CDR3 nucleotides are TGTGCCAGCAGCCGGAGCTCCTATAATTCACCCCTCCACTTT. Protein sequence: CASSRSSYNSPLHF.

This chain links TRBV5-1 with TRBJ1-2, with 9 bases fitting TRBD1. The CDR3 consists of 15 residues. From germline, CDR1 is SGHRS and CDR2 YFSETQ. V shed 3 bases and J 4 bases; nucleotides not matched to a gene: 7. The CDR3 spells CASSSTPGQGYGYTF. CDR3 nucleotides: TGCGCCAGCAGCTCTACACCGGGACAGGGCTATGGCTACACCTTC.

This clone was seen once. The genes are TRBV4-1 and TRBJ2-2, with TRBD2 identical over 13 bases. With 3 bases clipped from V and 0 bases from J, the junction kept 7 bases outside the gene matches. CDR1 and CDR2 from the germline V gene are MGHRA and YSYEKL. This CDR3 has 19 residues. The CDR3, as DNA: TGCGCCAGCAGCCAGAGACTAGCGGGGGGACCAGCGAACACCGGGGAGCTGTTTTTT. Translation gives CASSQRLAGGPANTGELFF.

This chain uses TRBV19 with TRBJ2-1; 9 positions match TRBD2. This CDR3 has 14 amino acids. With 1 base clipped from V and 7 bases from J, the junction kept 2 bases outside the gene matches. The germline CDR1 and CDR2 sequences are LNHDA and SQIVND (reference sequence). CDR3 amino acids: CASSIVAGDNEQFF. CDR3 nucleotide sequence: TGTGCCAGTAGTATAGTAGCGGGGGATAATGAGCAGTTCTTC.

The CDR3 region is CAWSVSYTDTQYF. The CDR3 DNA reads as TGTGCCTGGAGTGTGAGCTACACAGATACGCAGTATTTT. The V call is TRBV30, the J call TRBJ2-3; D remains unclear. Germline CDR1 is GTSNPN and CDR2 is SVGIG (reference sequence). The CDR3 is made up of 13 amino acids. V shed 0 bases and J shed 2 bases, with 6 bases lying between them.

The V call is TRBV19, the J call TRBJ2-3; 9 bases match TRBD2. The length of the CDR3 is 13 residues. Germline CDR1 and CDR2: LNHDA and SQIVND (reference sequence). Losses at the gene ends were 5 bases for V and 15 bases for J; bases not matched to a gene: 12. CDR3 sequence: CASSPDLAGAQYF. CDR3 DNA: TGTGCCAGTAGTCCAGATTTAGCGGGAGCCCAATATTTT.

V usage is TRBV6-6 and J usage is TRBJ2-7; the match to TRBD2 covers 11 bases. This CDR3 comprises 16 residues. The germline V gene encodes CDR1 MNHNY and CDR2 SVGAGI (reference sequence). The trim removed 8 bases at V and 2 bases at J, leaving 11 bases unmatched. CDR3 sequence: CASLLTSGTRPYEQYF. CDR3 DNA sequence: TGTGCCAGCCTCCTGACTAGCGGGACCCGACCCTACGAGCAGTACTTC.

This clone was recorded a few times. V and J are TRBV29-1 and TRBJ1-5; D is uncertain. Trimming shortened V by 8 bases and J by 4 bases, and 12 bases separated the two germline ends. Germline CDR1 and CDR2: SQVTM and ANQGSEA. This CDR3 has 12 residues. The CDR3 bases are TGCAGCATCAGAGAGGGAAATCAGCCCCAGCATTTT. Protein sequence: CSIREGNQPQHF.

CDR3 loop: CASSLSAGGSNQPQHF. The CDR3 nucleotides are TGTGCCAGCAGTTTATCGGCAGGGGGAAGCAATCAGCCCCAGCATTTT. The rearrangement links TRBV27 to TRBJ1-5; 7 bases agree with TRBD1. Germline trimming cut 0 bases from V and 1 base from J; bases unmatched to any gene: 3. In germline, CDR1 is MNHEY, CDR2 SMNVEV (reference sequence). The CDR3 has 16 residues.

The chain has TRBV19 and TRBJ1-4, with no clear D. The CDR3 has 13 residues. In germline, CDR1 is LNHDA, CDR2 SQIVND (reference sequence). V was pared by 6 bases and J by 7 bases, with 12 bases between. The CDR3 spells CASSGLRGEKLFF. DNA of the CDR3: TGTGCCAGTAGCGGCTTACGGGGTGAAAAACTGTTTTTT.

This clone was counted a single time. The V and J genes are TRBV7-3 and TRBJ2-1; D may be TRBD2 (6 bases). This CDR3 contains 15 residues. Germline loops: CDR1 SGHTA, CDR2 FQGTGA. The germline V and J ends were trimmed by 5 bases and 0 bases, with 11 bases remaining between them. The CDR3 coding sequence is TGTGCCAGCAGCCTAGCTAGCGCCTCCTACAATGAGCAGTTCTTC. This gives the protein CASSLASASYNEQFF.

The rearrangement links TRBV6-7 to TRBJ1-1; no clear D. TRBV6-7 qualifies as an ORF whose function is uncertain. The CDR3 has 10 residues. V lost 10 bases and J lost 6, with 9 bases in between. The CDR3 is CATPGPEAFF. In DNA, the CDR3 is TGTGCCACCCCAGGCCCTGAAGCTTTCTTT.

The genes are TRBV19 and TRBJ2-4, with 8 bases fitting TRBD2. Germline assignment: CDR1 LNHDA and CDR2 SQIVND (reference sequence). Trimming cost V 1 base and J 3 bases; bases outside gene matches: 5. The CDR3 is made up of 16 amino acids. CDR3 sequence (DNA): TGTGCCAGTAGTATAGGGACTAGCATAGGCAAAAACATTCAGTACTTC. This translates into CASSIGTSIGKNIQYF. Using reference TRBV19 and TRBJ2-4 for the parts outside the CDR3, the full variable domain is DGGITQSPKYLFRKEGQNVTLSCEQNLNHDAMYWYRQDPGQGLRLIYYSQIVNDFQKGDIAEGYSVSREKKESFPLTVTSAQKNPTAFYLCASSIGTSIGKNIQYFGAGTRLSVL.

This clone was seen once. V usage is TRBV7-9 and J usage is TRBJ1-5, with a possible D match to TRBD1 (5 bases). Trimming left V 5 bases short and J 2 bases short, with 16 bases between. This CDR3 is 16 amino acids long. Per germline, CDR1 SEHNR and CDR2 FQNEAQ (reference sequence). As DNA, the CDR3 is TGTGCCAGCAGCCTCGACGGGGGAGGTGGCAATCAGCCCCAGCATTTT. Its translation is CASSLDGGGGNQPQHF. Full variable domain (outside the CDR3, taken from reference TRBV7-9 and TRBJ1-5): DTGVSQNPRHKITKRGQNVTFRCDPISEHNRLYWYRQTLGQGPEFLTYFQNEAQLEKSRLLSDRFSAERPKGSFSTLEIQRTEQGDSAMYLCASSLDGGGGNQPQHFGDGTRLSIL.

This chain joins TRBV5-4 and TRBJ2-7, with 8 bases aligning to TRBD2. The CDR3 totals 13 residues. The germline gives CDR1 SGHNT, CDR2 YYREEE (reference sequence). J was trimmed by 5 bases and V by 9 bases; bases with no gene match: 10. In DNA form, the CDR3 reads TGTGCCATCTGGGGGACTAGTCCCCACGAGCAGTACTTC. Amino acids: CAIWGTSPHEQYF.

V usage is TRBV2 and J usage is TRBJ1-1; D not resolved. This CDR3 spans 17 amino acids. Germline values: CDR1 SNHLY, CDR2 FYNNEI. With 6 bases removed from V and 4 bases from J, the gap between germline ends came to 24 bases. The CDR3 DNA reads as TGTGCCAGCAGAGAGCGCCTTGCGAGGGATCGGGGCACTGAAGCTTTCTTT. Encoded protein: CASRERLARDRGTEAFF.

The chain recombines TRBV6-5 with TRBJ2-7, with D maybe TRBD2 (5 bases). Germline V CDR1 and CDR2: MNHEY, SVGAGI. This CDR3 spans 15 amino acids. V was trimmed by 0 bases and J by 1 base, leaving 10 bases between them. CDR3 region: CASSYSRASSYEQYF. In DNA, the CDR3 is TGTGCCAGCAGTTACTCGCGGGCTTCTTCCTACGAGCAGTACTTC.

The rearrangement uses TRBV3-1 (or the pseudogene TRBV3-2) and TRBJ2-1; weak D call: TRBD2 (7 bases). With 0 bases removed from V and 3 bases from J, the gap between germline ends came to 12 bases. This CDR3 region has 16 residues. The germline V gene encodes CDR1 LGHDT and CDR2 YNNKEL (reference sequence). Here the CDR3 DNA reads TGTGCCAGCAGCCAAGATGGGGGGGGCCTCTACAATGAGCAGTTCTTC. Translated, it gives CASSQDGGGLYNEQFF.

This clone was seen at least ten times. The J gene is TRBJ1-4, the V gene TRBV19; D is unclear. The germline V gene encodes CDR1 LNHDA and CDR2 SQIVND (reference sequence). The CDR3 is 14 residues long. Trimming left V 5 bases short and J 3 bases short, with 10 bases between. The CDR3 coding sequence is TGTGCCAGTAGTGGGAGGGCAGCTAATGAAAAACTGTTTTTT. It yields the protein CASSGRAANEKLFF.

The CDR3 DNA is TGTGCCAGCTCACCACCGGACAGTACCTACGAGCAGTACTTC. Translation gives CASSPPDSTYEQYF. The chain has TRBV18 and TRBJ2-7; tentative D call: TRBD1 (6 bases). CDR3 length: 14 residues. With 0 bases removed from V and 2 bases from J, the gap between germline ends came to 8 bases. Per germline, CDR1 KGHSH and CDR2 LQKENI.